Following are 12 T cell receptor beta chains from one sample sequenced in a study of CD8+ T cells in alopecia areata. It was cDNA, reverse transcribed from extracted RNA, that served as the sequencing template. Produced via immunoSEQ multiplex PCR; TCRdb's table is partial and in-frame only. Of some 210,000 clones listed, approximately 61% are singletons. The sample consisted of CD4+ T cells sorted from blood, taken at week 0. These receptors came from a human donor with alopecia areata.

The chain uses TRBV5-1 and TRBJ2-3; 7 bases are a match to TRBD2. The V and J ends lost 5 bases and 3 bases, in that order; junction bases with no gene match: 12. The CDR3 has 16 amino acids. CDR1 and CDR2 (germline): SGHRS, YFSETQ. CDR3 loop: CASSIQLGGVTDTQYF. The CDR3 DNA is TGCGCCAGCAGTATCCAGCTTGGGGGGGTTACAGATACGCAGTATTTT. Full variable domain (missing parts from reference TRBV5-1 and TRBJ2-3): KAGVTQTPRYLIKTRGQQVTLSCSPISGHRSVSWYQQTPGQGLQFLFEYFSETQRNKGNFPGRFSGRQFSNSRSEMNVSTLELGDSALYLCASSIQLGGVTDTQYFGPGTRLTVL.

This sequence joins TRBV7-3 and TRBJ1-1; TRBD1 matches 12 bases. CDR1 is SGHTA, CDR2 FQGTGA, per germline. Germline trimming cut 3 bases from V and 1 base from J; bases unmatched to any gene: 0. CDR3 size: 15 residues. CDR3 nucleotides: TGTGCCAGCAGCTTGGGACAGGGGGCGAACACTGAAGCTTTCTTT. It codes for CASSLGQGANTEAFF.

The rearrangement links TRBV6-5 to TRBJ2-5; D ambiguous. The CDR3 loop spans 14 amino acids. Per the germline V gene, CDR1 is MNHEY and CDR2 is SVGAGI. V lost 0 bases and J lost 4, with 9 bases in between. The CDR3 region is CASSYSSVPETQYF. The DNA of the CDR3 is TGTGCCAGCAGTTACTCGAGCGTTCCAGAGACCCAGTACTTC.

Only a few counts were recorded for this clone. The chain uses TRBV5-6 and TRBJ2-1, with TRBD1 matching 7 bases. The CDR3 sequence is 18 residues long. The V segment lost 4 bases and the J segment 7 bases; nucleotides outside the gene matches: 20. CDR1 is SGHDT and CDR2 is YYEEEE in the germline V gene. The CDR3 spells CASSRVRQGSRLLNEQFF. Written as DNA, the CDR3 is TGTGCCAGCAGCCGGGTCCGACAGGGATCAAGGCTACTTAATGAGCAGTTCTTC.

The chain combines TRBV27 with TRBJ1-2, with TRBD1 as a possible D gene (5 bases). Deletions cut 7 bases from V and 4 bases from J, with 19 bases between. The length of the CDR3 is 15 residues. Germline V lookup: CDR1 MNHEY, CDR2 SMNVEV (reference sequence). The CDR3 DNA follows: TGTGCCAGCACCATGAACACCGGGGCCTCCTATGGCTACACCTTC. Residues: CASTMNTGASYGYTF.

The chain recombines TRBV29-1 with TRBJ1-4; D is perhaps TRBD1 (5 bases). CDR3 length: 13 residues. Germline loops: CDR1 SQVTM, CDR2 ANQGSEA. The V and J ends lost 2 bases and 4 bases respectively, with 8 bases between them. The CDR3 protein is CSVERGGNEKLFF. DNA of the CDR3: TGCAGCGTTGAACGGGGGGGTAATGAAAAACTGTTTTTT.

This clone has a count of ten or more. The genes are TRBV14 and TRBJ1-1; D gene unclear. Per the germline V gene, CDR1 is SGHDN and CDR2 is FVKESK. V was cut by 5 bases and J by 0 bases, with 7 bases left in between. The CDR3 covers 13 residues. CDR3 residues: CASSENMNTEAFF. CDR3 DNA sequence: TGTGCCAGCAGCGAAAATATGAACACTGAAGCTTTCTTT.

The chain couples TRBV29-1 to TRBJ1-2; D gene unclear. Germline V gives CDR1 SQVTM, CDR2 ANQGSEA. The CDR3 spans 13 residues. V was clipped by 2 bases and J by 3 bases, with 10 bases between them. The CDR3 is CSVERGSDYGYTF. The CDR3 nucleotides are TGCAGCGTTGAACGCGGTTCGGACTATGGCTACACCTTC.

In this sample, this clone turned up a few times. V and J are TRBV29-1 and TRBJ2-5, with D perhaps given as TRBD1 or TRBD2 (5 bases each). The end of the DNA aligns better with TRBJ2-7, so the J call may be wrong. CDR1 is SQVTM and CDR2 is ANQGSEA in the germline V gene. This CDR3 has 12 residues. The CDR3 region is CSVADTTYEQYF. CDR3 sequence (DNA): TGCAGCGTAGCGGACACAACCTACGAGCAGTACTTC.

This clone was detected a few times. The chain's CDR3 is CAIWRGSDEQYF. As DNA, the CDR3 is TGTGCCATCTGGCGAGGGAGCGACGAGCAGTACTTC. The chain uses TRBV10-3 and TRBJ2-7; possibly TRBD2 for D (5 bases). Germline V lookup: CDR1 ENHRY, CDR2 SYGVKD. Trimming took 8 bases from V and 5 from J, leaving 13 bases between them. This CDR3 has 12 residues.

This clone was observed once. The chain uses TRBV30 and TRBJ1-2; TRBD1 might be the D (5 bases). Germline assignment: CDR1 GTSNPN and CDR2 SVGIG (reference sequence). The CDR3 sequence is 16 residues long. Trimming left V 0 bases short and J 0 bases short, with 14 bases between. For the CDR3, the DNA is TGTGCCTGGAGTGTTATAGGCGGGACTTCTAACTATGGCTACACCTTC. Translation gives CAWSVIGGTSNYGYTF.

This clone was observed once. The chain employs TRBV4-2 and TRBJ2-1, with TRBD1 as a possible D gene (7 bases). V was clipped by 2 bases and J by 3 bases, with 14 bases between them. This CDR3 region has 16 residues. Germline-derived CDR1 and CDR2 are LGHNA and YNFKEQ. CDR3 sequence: CASSQTPGGFYNEQFF. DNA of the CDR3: TGTGCCAGCAGCCAAACCCCAGGGGGGTTCTACAATGAGCAGTTCTTC.